These 6 T cell receptor beta chains share one sample of origin, sequenced in a study of Ad26.COV2.S vaccination and SARS-CoV-2 variants. TCRdb keeps only in-frame clones here, not all; method: immunoSEQ multiplex PCR. The table has 400,000 to 500,000 clones, approximately 90% seen once. Treatment denoted: 15 to 20 received Ad26.COV2.S at low or high dose, single or two shots; 5 received placebo; per-sample allocation not given. All samples were drawn on day 63, counting from the first vaccine or placebo injection. This specimen was peripheral blood, taken in a trial of Ad26.COV2.S vaccine versus placebo. The receptors were sampled from a person aged 18-60 years who received the Ad26.COV2.S COVID-19 vaccine or a placebo.

This chain uses TRBV10-2 with TRBJ1-5, with 7 bases matching TRBD1. Germline V gene sequence: CDR1 WSHSY, CDR2 SAAADI. This CDR3 is built from 17 residues. V shed 10 bases and J 0 bases; nucleotides not matched to a gene: 15. CDR3 coding DNA: TGCGCCACCCAGACCTCAGGGGGTCCGTATAGCAATCAGCCCCAGCATTTT. Encoded protein: CATQTSGGPYSNQPQHF.

This clone occurred a few times. The gene calls are TRBV6-5 and TRBJ1-4, with TRBD1 as a possible D gene (5 bases). CDR1 is MNHEY and CDR2 is SVGAGI in the germline V gene. V lost 6 bases to trimming and J lost 4 bases, with 12 bases between them. The CDR3 has 14 amino acids. Here the CDR3 DNA reads TGTGCCAGCAGAACAGGTTACATTAATGAAAAACTGTTTTTT. This codes for CASRTGYINEKLFF.

This sequence joins TRBV3-1 (or the pseudogene TRBV3-2) and TRBJ2-6; D gene unclear. With 5 bases removed from V and 0 bases from J, the gap between germline ends came to 8 bases. Germline-derived CDR1 and CDR2 are LGHDT and YNNKEL (reference sequence). The CDR3 loop spans 15 amino acids. The chain's CDR3 is CASSATVSGANVLTF. As DNA, the CDR3 is TGTGCCAGCAGCGCAACTGTCTCTGGGGCCAACGTCCTGACTTTC.

V is TRBV28 and J is TRBJ2-7, with D unclear. CDR1 is MDHEN, CDR2 SYDVKM, per germline. The CDR3 covers 12 residues. V lost 5 bases and J 6 bases, leaving 11 bases between the germline ends. The CDR3, as DNA: TGTGCCAGCAGTCCCCAACTCGGCGAGCAGTACTTC. This sequence encodes CASSPQLGEQYF.

The chain links TRBV3-1 (or the pseudogene TRBV3-2) to TRBJ1-4; D is uncertain. Germline CDR1 reads LGHDT; CDR2 reads YNNKEL (reference sequence). The CDR3 is made up of 12 amino acids. The V and J ends lost 2 bases and 8 bases respectively, with 6 bases between them. The CDR3 DNA reads TGTGCCAGCAGCCAACACGGAGAAAAACTGTTTTTT. Protein sequence: CASSQHGEKLFF.

The rearrangement uses TRBV15 and TRBJ2-5; TRBD1 or TRBD2 may be the D gene (5 bases each). The germline V gene encodes CDR1 LNHNV and CDR2 YYDKDF (reference sequence). This CDR3 has 15 residues. The V gene lost 5 bases and the J gene lost 1 base, with 14 bases spanning the gap. The CDR3 is CATSRDGTRQETQYF. The CDR3 DNA follows: TGTGCCACCAGCCGGGACGGAACCCGCCAAGAGACCCAGTACTTC.